A single sample is the source of the 32 T cell receptor beta chains below, sequenced in a study of blood T cell repertoires in COVID-19 (dated by TCRdb to 2020 to 2022). Receptor libraries were prepared by the immunoSEQ multiplex PCR assay. TCRdb limited this immuneACCESS table to in-frame rearrangements with V and J called. A share of clones is missing; checked studies link under half to unresolved V genes, and the rest is unexplained. In all, the sample holds approximately 150,000 clones, and about 83% of those were seen once. The ten largest account for over 10% of the sample. Sequenced sample: peripheral blood. These receptors originate from a man aged 65-85 years who had recovered from COVID-19.

The rearrangement joins TRBV15 to TRBJ2-1; 12 bases map to TRBD2. Germline values: CDR1 LNHNV, CDR2 YYDKDF (reference sequence). Unmatched junction bases numbered 1, after V lost 3 bases and J lost 7 bases. The CDR3 contains 14 residues. DNA of the CDR3: TGTGCCACCAGCAGGCTAGCGGGGGGGAATGAGCAGTTCTTC. Protein sequence: CATSRLAGGNEQFF.

The rearrangement links TRBV10-3 to TRBJ1-2; no reliable D call. V gave up 3 bases and J gave up 2 bases, with 4 bases separating them. Germline assignment: CDR1 ENHRY and CDR2 SYGVKD. The CDR3 covers 12 residues. The CDR3 protein is CAISDGNYGYTF. CDR3 sequence (DNA): TGTGCCATCAGTGACGGGAACTATGGCTACACCTTC.

This clone has only a few counts. The chain combines TRBV15 with TRBJ2-5, with 12 nucleotides matching TRBD2. V lost 8 bases and J lost 4; bases outside the gene matches: 8. The CDR3 has 15 amino acids. CDR1 LNHNV and CDR2 YYDKDF come from the germline V gene (reference sequence). The CDR3 loop is CATGRLAGEGETQYF. Written as DNA, the CDR3 is TGTGCCACCGGGAGACTAGCGGGGGAAGGAGAGACCCAGTACTTC.

To note about this clone: The sample has other DNA sequences that encode this CDR3 too. The chain employs TRBV19 and TRBJ1-4; weak D call: TRBD1 (5 bases). Germline lookup yields CDR1 LNHDA and CDR2 SQIVND (reference sequence). This CDR3 is 14 amino acids long. The V gene lost 3 bases and the J gene lost 6 bases, with 11 bases spanning the gap. The CDR3 DNA reads TGTGCCAGTAGTATTGGTCAGGGATATGAAAAACTGTTTTTT. Its protein product is CASSIGQGYEKLFF.

J is TRBJ2-3 and V is TRBV4-1; 10 positions match TRBD2. The V and J ends lost 0 bases and 1 base, in that order; junction bases with no gene match: 7. Germline V gene data show CDR1 as MGHRA and CDR2 as YSYEKL. The CDR3 totals 18 residues. CDR3 coding DNA: TGCGCCAGCAGCCAAGAGGGGATAGGGACTAGCGGCACAGATACGCAGTATTTT. Residues: CASSQEGIGTSGTDTQYF.

This clone was seen only once. The chain employs TRBV10-3 and TRBJ2-7, with 8 nucleotides matching TRBD2. Looked up from germline, CDR1 is ENHRY and CDR2 is SYGVKD. The CDR3 length is 14 residues. J was trimmed by 6 bases and V by 3 bases; bases with no gene match: 7. The CDR3 DNA reads as TGTGCCATCAGTGACTCGGCGGGAGGCGGCGAGCAGTACTTC. Translated, it gives CAISDSAGGGEQYF.

The V and J genes are TRBV18 and TRBJ1-2; TRBD1 agrees at 8 bases. The CDR3 is 14 amino acids. Unmatched junction bases numbered 5, after V lost 4 bases and J lost 4 bases. Germline values: CDR1 KGHSH, CDR2 LQKENI. CDR3: CASSQGQGRYGYTF. CDR3 sequence (DNA): TGTGCCAGCTCACAAGGACAGGGACGCTATGGCTACACCTTC.

This rearrangement joins TRBV7-8 to TRBJ2-7; TRBD2 agrees at 7 bases. The CDR3 sequence is 15 residues long. From germline, CDR1 is SGHVS and CDR2 FQNEAQ. Trimming removed 4 bases from V and 1 base from J; junction bases left unmatched: 7. This chain's CDR3 is CASSYFGGGSYEQYF. Written as DNA, the CDR3 is TGTGCCAGCAGCTACTTTGGGGGGGGTTCCTACGAGCAGTACTTC.

J is TRBJ1-3 and V is TRBV9; a weak D match, TRBD1 (5 bases). Germline CDR1 SGDLS, CDR2 YYNGEE. Trimming cost V 0 bases and J 3 bases, with 13 bases left between them. The CDR3 runs 16 residues. The CDR3 loop is CASSVGQGSIGNTIYF. The CDR3 DNA reads TGTGCCAGCAGCGTAGGGCAGGGTTCGATTGGAAACACCATATATTTT.

The J gene is TRBJ1-2, the V gene TRBV18; 9 bases match TRBD1. Germline assignment: CDR1 KGHSH and CDR2 LQKENI. The length of the CDR3 is 13 residues. V shed 6 bases, J shed 6 bases, and the junction held 5 bases outside the gene matches. The CDR3, as DNA: TGTGCCAGCTCCCCAAGGGACAGGGATGGCTACACCTTC. It yields the protein CASSPRDRDGYTF.

The chain combines TRBV4-1 with TRBJ2-5; TRBD1 agrees at 7 bases. CDR3 length: 14 residues. J lost 2 bases, V lost 4 bases, and 4 bases had no gene match. From germline, CDR1 is MGHRA and CDR2 YSYEKL. The CDR3 region has the DNA TGCGCCAGCAGCCCGGGACAGACTCAAGAGACCCAGTACTTC. It specifies CASSPGQTQETQYF.

The chain carries TRBV3-1 (or the pseudogene TRBV3-2) and TRBJ2-2; no clear D. Germline CDR1 and CDR2: LGHDT and YNNKEL (reference sequence). Trimming shortened V by 4 bases and J by 3 bases, and 6 bases separated the two germline ends. CDR3 size: 13 residues. CDR3 DNA: TGTGCCAGCAGCCCGGGTGACACCGGGGAGCTGTTTTTT. The encoded protein is CASSPGDTGELFF.

This chain uses TRBV10-2 with TRBJ2-5; the match to TRBD1 covers 12 bases. The trim removed 5 bases at V and 0 bases at J, leaving 10 bases unmatched. The CDR3 runs 18 residues. Germline lookup yields CDR1 WSHSY and CDR2 SAAADI. DNA of the CDR3: TGCGCCAGCAGTTCCGGGGACAGGGGGCTTCGGTACCAAGAGACCCAGTACTTC. Residues: CASSSGDRGLRYQETQYF.

V is TRBV6-2 or TRBV6-3 and J is TRBJ1-5; no reliable D call. V was pared by 3 bases and J by 7 bases, with 7 bases between. Looked up from germline, CDR1 is MNHEY and CDR2 is SVGEGT. The CDR3 is made up of 12 amino acids. The CDR3 here is CASSYPGQPQHF. The CDR3 DNA sequence: TGTGCCAGCAGTTATCCGGGGCAGCCCCAGCATTTT.

CDR3 sequence: CASSQDQGASGANVLTF. CDR3 in DNA: TGCGCCAGCAGCCAAGATCAGGGGGCCTCTGGGGCCAACGTCCTGACTTTC. The chain links TRBV4-3 to TRBJ2-6; 8 nucleotides agree with TRBD1. Germline trimming cut 0 bases from V and 0 bases from J; bases unmatched to any gene: 1. The CDR3 runs 17 residues. The germline V gene has CDR1 LGHNA and CDR2 YSLEER.

V gene TRBV7-6 combines with J gene TRBJ1-1; 7 bases agree with TRBD1. Germline CDR1 reads SGHVS; CDR2 reads FNYEAQ. V shed 4 bases and J 6 bases; nucleotides not matched to a gene: 14. CDR3 size: 16 residues. CDR3 nucleotide sequence: TGTGCCAGCAGCTCAGCCCAGGGGGGTCAGGGGGCTGAAGCTTTCTTT. Translating it yields CASSSAQGGQGAEAFF.

This clone was recorded only once. This chain connects TRBV7-9 to TRBJ2-5, with 10 nucleotides matching TRBD2. The ends lost 7 bases at V and 5 bases at J; junction bases unmatched: 4. Germline V gene sequence: CDR1 SEHNR, CDR2 FQNEAQ (reference sequence). This CDR3 has 13 amino acids. This CDR3 is CASNGLADETQYF. The CDR3 nucleotides are TGTGCCAGCAACGGACTAGCGGATGAGACCCAGTACTTC. Full variable domain (rest looked up from reference TRBV7-9 and TRBJ2-5): DTGVSQNPRHKITKRGQNVTFRCDPISEHNRLYWYRQTLGQGPEFLTYFQNEAQLEKSRLLSDRFSAERPKGSFSTLEIQRTEQGDSAMYLCASNGLADETQYFGPGTRLLVL.

The rearrangement links TRBV27 to TRBJ2-7; 12 bases align to TRBD2. This CDR3 is built from 16 residues. Germline-derived CDR1 and CDR2 are MNHEY and SMNVEV (reference sequence). V lost 2 bases and J lost 2; bases outside the gene matches: 4. In DNA, the CDR3 is TGTGCCAGCAGTTTACTAGCGGGAGGGAACCCCTACGAGCAGTACTTC. As protein: CASSLLAGGNPYEQYF.

This clone has ten or more counts. The V gene is TRBV18, the J gene TRBJ1-5, with no clear D. The germline V gene encodes CDR1 KGHSH and CDR2 LQKENI. CDR3 length: 14 residues. Trimming left V 2 bases short and J 7 bases short, with 12 bases between. CDR3 region: CASSPTGYFQPQHF. CDR3 nucleotides: TGTGCCAGCTCACCAACCGGTTACTTCCAGCCCCAGCATTTT.

V gene TRBV19 combines with J gene TRBJ2-1; 9 positions agree with TRBD1. The J segment lost 0 bases and the V segment lost 7 bases, leaving 13 bases of the junction unmatched. Germline V gene sequence: CDR1 LNHDA, CDR2 SQIVND (reference sequence). The CDR3 runs to 18 residues. The CDR3 DNA follows: TGTGCCAGTACTGCGGACAGGGGCCCTGTGAGCTCCTACAATGAGCAGTTCTTC. Its protein product is CASTADRGPVSSYNEQFF. Looking up the rest from reference TRBV19 and TRBJ2-1 gives the full variable domain: DGGITQSPKYLFRKEGQNVTLSCEQNLNHDAMYWYRQDPGQGLRLIYYSQIVNDFQKGDIAEGYSVSREKKESFPLTVTSAQKNPTAFYLCASTADRGPVSSYNEQFFGPGTRLTVL.

The chain has TRBV19 and TRBJ2-3; D possibly corresponds to TRBD2 (6 bases). Looked up from germline, CDR1 is LNHDA and CDR2 is SQIVND (reference sequence). The CDR3 consists of 18 residues. V was shortened by 0 bases and J by 5 bases, with 21 bases between the two germline ends. Written as DNA, the CDR3 is TGTGCCAGTAGTATAGATCAGAGCCCGACTAGTCCCTTAGATACGCAGTATTTT. This encodes CASSIDQSPTSPLDTQYF. Full variable domain (outside the CDR3, taken from reference TRBV19 and TRBJ2-3): DGGITQSPKYLFRKEGQNVTLSCEQNLNHDAMYWYRQDPGQGLRLIYYSQIVNDFQKGDIAEGYSVSREKKESFPLTVTSAQKNPTAFYLCASSIDQSPTSPLDTQYFGPGTRLTVL.

This chain's CDR3 is CASSRAGHLNTEAFF. In nucleotides, the CDR3 is TGTGCCAGCAGTAGAGCAGGGCACCTGAACACTGAAGCTTTCTTT. The chain uses TRBV6-5 and TRBJ1-1; TRBD1 might be the D (5 bases). Trimming cost V 5 bases and J 0 bases, with 13 bases left between them. The CDR3 has 15 residues. From germline, CDR1 is MNHEY and CDR2 SVGAGI.

This clone occurred a few times. The chain links TRBV7-9 to TRBJ1-1; TRBD1 matches 7 bases. The J segment lost 3 bases and the V segment lost 3 bases, leaving 7 bases of the junction unmatched. The CDR3 totals 15 residues. From germline, CDR1 is SEHNR and CDR2 FQNEAQ (reference sequence). Written as DNA, the CDR3 is TGTGCCAGCAGCTTCCGATCTACAGGGGACACTGAAGCTTTCTTT. Amino acid sequence: CASSFRSTGDTEAFF.

The genes are TRBV28 and TRBJ1-5; D is undetermined. This CDR3 region has 12 residues. Trimming removed 4 bases at V and 4 bases at J, with 5 bases between. Per the germline V gene, CDR1 is MDHEN and CDR2 is SYDVKM. Written as DNA, the CDR3 is TGTGCCAGCAGTTCTGTGAATCAGCCCCAGCATTTT. It yields the protein CASSSVNQPQHF.

The rearrangement uses TRBV5-1 and TRBJ2-1, with 11 bases matching TRBD2. The junction had 2 bases not matched to a gene; V was cut back by 0 bases and J by 3 bases. Germline V gene data show CDR1 as SGHRS and CDR2 as YFSETQ. This CDR3 region has 16 residues. The CDR3 DNA reads as TGCGCCAGCAGCTTGGGACTAGCGGGACGCTACAATGAGCAGTTCTTC. Translated, it gives CASSLGLAGRYNEQFF.

V is TRBV24-1 and J is TRBJ1-4, with D unresolved. The V and J ends lost 4 bases and 3 bases respectively, with 8 bases between them. The CDR3 runs to 14 residues. The germline V gene encodes CDR1 KGHDR and CDR2 SFDVKD. The CDR3 bases are TGTGCCACCAGTGAAAACGGTCCTAATGAAAAACTGTTTTTT. Encoded protein: CATSENGPNEKLFF.

The chain uses TRBV6-6 and TRBJ2-5, with TRBD2 matching 8 bases. From germline, CDR1 is MNHNY and CDR2 SVGAGI (reference sequence). V trimming: 4 bases; J trimming: 1 base; junction bases outside the gene matches: 2. CDR3 length: 14 amino acids. CDR3 loop: CASSWAGGQETQYF. The CDR3 DNA is TGTGCCAGCAGTTGGGCGGGGGGCCAAGAGACCCAGTACTTC.

J is TRBJ2-2 and V is TRBV2; TRBD2 aligns across 7 bases. Germline V lookup: CDR1 SNHLY, CDR2 FYNNEI. V lost 10 bases and J lost 2; bases outside the gene matches: 7. This CDR3 spans 14 amino acids. The DNA for the CDR3 is TGTGCCACCCTAGCGGAACTAAACACCGGGGAGCTGTTTTTT. Its protein is CATLAELNTGELFF.

The chain links TRBV11-2 to TRBJ2-7, with 13 bases lining up with TRBD2. Germline V gives CDR1 SGHAT, CDR2 FQNNGV. The CDR3 has 17 residues. V lost 1 base to trimming and J lost 2 bases; unmatched junction nucleotides: 5. CDR3 residues: CASSLVGTSGKTYEQYF. The DNA for the CDR3 is TGTGCCAGCAGCTTAGTTGGGACTAGCGGGAAAACCTACGAGCAGTACTTC.

The chain joins TRBV5-5 to TRBJ2-3; the D gene is possibly TRBD1 (5 bases). Trimming left V 4 bases short and J 4 bases short, with 13 bases between. The CDR3 is 14 residues long. Per germline, CDR1 SGHKS and CDR2 YYEKEE (reference sequence). DNA of the CDR3: TGTGCCAGCAGCGCCAGGGTCACCGCAGATACGCAGTATTTT. This encodes CASSARVTADTQYF.

The rearrangement links TRBV6-2 or TRBV6-3 to TRBJ2-2, with 13 bases fitting TRBD2. This CDR3 contains 19 residues. V lost 5 bases and J lost 9; bases outside the gene matches: 18. From germline, CDR1 is MNHEY and CDR2 SVGEGT. CDR3 sequence: CASSHVPRRTSGRGWELFF. The CDR3 DNA follows: TGTGCCAGCAGTCACGTTCCCAGGAGGACTAGCGGGAGAGGGTGGGAGCTGTTTTTT.

J is TRBJ1-1 and V is TRBV10-3, with D tentatively TRBD1 (5 bases). CDR1 is ENHRY, CDR2 SYGVKD, per germline. The CDR3 totals 12 residues. Trimming left V 0 bases short and J 6 bases short, with 5 bases between. In DNA form, the CDR3 reads TGTGCCATCAGTGAGTCGACAGCTGAAGCTTTCTTT. Translating gives CAISESTAEAFF.